These 17 T cell receptor beta chains share one sample of origin, sequenced in a study of shared clonotypes between healthy human individuals (TCRdb year 2020). CD8 naive samples were CD45RO-negative cells positively selected for CCR7, giving a CD45RA+CCR7+ population that excluded TemRA cells. Preparation of the library involved the immunoSEQ multiplex PCR assay. The table comes from immuneACCESS by way of TCRdb, which keeps in-frame sequences with V and J called. Part of the clones is missing from these tables; in studies checked, under half for an unresolved V gene and the rest for unknown reasons. Recorded for this sample are about 1.9 million clones; approximately 92% of them occurred a single time. About 1.7% of the sample is held by the ten biggest clonotypes. Specimen: naive CD8+ T cells from PBMCs. The cell subset or site label corresponds to: CD45RA+CCR7+. These receptor sequences come from a young man in good health. Some clones in this sample may be carry-over from other donors' samples.

The chain carries TRBV4-1 and TRBJ1-5; TRBD1 matches at 7 bases. The CDR3 has 16 residues. From germline, CDR1 is MGHRA and CDR2 YSYEKL. Unmatched junction bases numbered 7, after V lost 2 bases and J lost 3 bases. The CDR3 region is CASSQLLDRPNQPQHF. CDR3 DNA: TGCGCCAGCAGCCAATTGTTGGACAGGCCCAATCAGCCCCAGCATTTT.

This clone was detected a few times. The junction departs from germline at one end; a sequencing error may be responsible. This rearrangement joins TRBV5-1 to TRBJ1-1; D may be TRBD1 (5 bases). CDR1 is SGHRS, CDR2 YFSETQ, per germline. This CDR3 is built from 14 residues. This CDR3 is CASSLGFGTDHTQF. The CDR3, as DNA: TGCGCCAGCAGCTTGGGGTTTGGGACGGACCATACCCAATTT.

This clone has just a few counts. Other nucleotide sequences in the sample specify the same CDR3. CDR3 amino acids: CASSLLGTGELFF. The CDR3, as DNA: TGTGCCAGCAGTTTACTGGGCACCGGGGAGCTGTTTTTT. This sequence joins TRBV27 and TRBJ2-2; D is undetermined. Germline assignment: CDR1 MNHEY and CDR2 SMNVEV (reference sequence). Trimming removed 2 bases at V and 4 bases at J, with 5 bases between. This CDR3 contains 13 residues.

This clone was counted a few times. The CDR3 is CASSEPTLGTEAFF. CDR3 sequence (DNA): TGTGCCAGTAGTGAACCGACCCTAGGGACTGAAGCTTTCTTT. This chain joins TRBV19 and TRBJ1-1; D uncertain. Germline lookup yields CDR1 LNHDA and CDR2 SQIVND (reference sequence). The CDR3 spans 14 residues. Trimming took off 5 bases at V and 5 bases at J, with 15 bases between the two ends.

The gene calls are TRBV29-1 and TRBJ1-4; D is unresolved. The CDR3 runs 14 residues. Germline values: CDR1 SQVTM, CDR2 ANQGSEA. Trimming took off 0 bases at V and 11 bases at J, with 16 bases between the two ends. The CDR3 DNA is TGCAGCGTTGAAGAAGGAAACCAATCGGGCAAACTGTTTTTT. It yields the protein CSVEEGNQSGKLFF. Looking up the rest from reference TRBV29-1 and TRBJ1-4 gives the full variable domain: SAVISQKPSRDICQRGTSLTIQCQVDSQVTMMFWYRQQPGQSLTLIATANQGSEATYESGFVIDKFPISRPNLTFSTLTVSNMSPEDSSIYLCSVEEGNQSGKLFFGSGTQLSVL.

This rearrangement joins TRBV5-1 to TRBJ1-2; 7 bases agree with TRBD1. The CDR3 runs to 16 residues. Germline assignment: CDR1 SGHRS and CDR2 YFSETQ. V dropped 3 bases and J dropped 0; count of bases not matched to a gene: 8. CDR3 sequence reads: CASSSGQLLPNYGYTF. The CDR3 DNA reads TGCGCCAGCAGCTCGGGACAGCTCCTACCTAACTATGGCTACACCTTC.

V and J are TRBV5-6 and TRBJ2-7, with D tentatively TRBD2 (6 bases). Germline CDR1 reads SGHDT; CDR2 reads YYEEEE. Trimming removed 0 bases at V and 4 bases at J, with 14 bases between. This CDR3 is built from 15 residues. The CDR3 sequence is CASSLVAGIVYEQYF. The CDR3 DNA reads as TGTGCCAGCAGCTTGGTTGCGGGAATCGTGTACGAGCAGTACTTC.

The chain has TRBV4-1 and TRBJ1-2; 7 bases fit TRBD1. CDR3 size: 14 residues. Germline assignment: CDR1 MGHRA and CDR2 YSYEKL. The ends lost 5 bases at V and 3 bases at J; junction bases unmatched: 6. CDR3 residues: CASSGWGTDYGYTF. Here the CDR3 DNA reads TGCGCCAGCAGCGGTTGGGGGACAGACTATGGCTACACCTTC.

V and J are TRBV7-6 and TRBJ2-3; D possibly corresponds to TRBD2 (7 bases). CDR1 and CDR2 from the germline V gene are SGHVS and FNYEAQ. V shed 0 bases and J shed 6 bases, with 16 bases lying between them. The CDR3 loop spans 16 amino acids. Written as DNA, the CDR3 is TGTGCCAGCAGCTTAGCTTTTGCGGGGAGGGGGGATACGCAGTATTTT. This codes for CASSLAFAGRGDTQYF.

CDR3 nucleotide sequence: TGCGCCAGCAAACAGGCCCCGACCTACGAGCAGTACTTC. It codes for CASKQAPTYEQYF. This chain joins TRBV5-1 and TRBJ2-7, with D possibly being TRBD1 (5 bases). The CDR3 totals 13 residues. The V gene lost 6 bases and the J gene lost 2 bases, with 12 bases spanning the gap. Germline V gene lookup returns CDR1 SGHRS and CDR2 YFSETQ.

The chain is built from TRBV28 and TRBJ1-5, with D possibly TRBD1 on 6 matching bases. Germline V lookup: CDR1 MDHEN, CDR2 SYDVKM. Trimming removed 7 bases at V and 0 bases at J, with 10 bases between. There are 14 residues in the CDR3. Written as DNA, the CDR3 is TGTGCCAGCACGCGGACAGTTAGCAATCAGCCCCAGCATTTT. Translation gives CASTRTVSNQPQHF.

This chain joins TRBV7-9 and TRBJ2-3; D call uncertain. The V gene's germline CDR1 is SEHNR and CDR2 FQNEAQ (reference sequence). With 2 bases removed from V and 6 bases from J, the gap between germline ends came to 12 bases. This CDR3 has 14 amino acids. Here the CDR3 DNA reads TGTGCCAGCAGCTTACTAGGATTGGGGGATACGCAGTATTTT. As protein: CASSLLGLGDTQYF.

Of note for this clone: This sample also contains other DNA sequences that code for the same CDR3. The chain is built from TRBV27 and TRBJ2-1, with TRBD2 identical over 7 bases. Germline loops: CDR1 MNHEY, CDR2 SMNVEV (reference sequence). The V segment lost 3 bases and the J segment 0 bases; nucleotides outside the gene matches: 2. CDR3 size: 15 residues. The CDR3 is CASSLRGSSYNEQFF. The CDR3 region has the DNA TGTGCCAGCAGTTTGCGGGGGAGCTCCTACAATGAGCAGTTCTTC.

A remark on this clone: Other DNA sequences in this specimen translate into the identical CDR3. J is TRBJ1-5 and V is TRBV5-6; D unclear. Per germline, CDR1 SGHDT and CDR2 YYEEEE. This CDR3 is 15 amino acids long. The V gene lost 0 bases and the J gene lost 0 bases, with 7 bases spanning the gap. The CDR3 region is CASSLGGLSNQPQHF. CDR3 DNA: TGTGCCAGCAGCTTGGGAGGGCTTAGCAATCAGCCCCAGCATTTT. Full variable domain (outside the CDR3, taken from reference TRBV5-6 and TRBJ1-5): DAGVTQSPTHLIKTRGQQVTLRCSPKSGHDTVSWYQQALGQGPQFIFQYYEEEERQRGNFPDRFSGHQFPNYSSELNVNALLLGDSALYLCASSLGGLSNQPQHFGDGTRLSIL.

The V gene is TRBV21-1, the J gene TRBJ2-3; the listed D gene, TRBD1, was not tested against the DNA. TRBV21-1 is a recognized pseudogene. The CDR3 runs 14 residues. CDR3 sequence: CASSKGRSTDTQYF. CDR3 DNA: TGTGCCAGCAGCAAAGGCAGAAGCACAGATACGCAGTATTTT.

The chain is built from TRBV5-4 and TRBJ1-1, with D possibly TRBD1 on 5 matching bases. V gave up 1 base and J gave up 7 bases, with 8 bases separating them. CDR3 length: 12 residues. Germline V gene lookup returns CDR1 SGHNT and CDR2 YYREEE (reference sequence). The CDR3 is CASSLSRDEAFF. The CDR3 bases are TGTGCCAGCAGCTTGTCCAGGGATGAAGCTTTCTTT.

CDR3 protein: CASTSGASNEQFF. The CDR3, as DNA: TGTGCCAGCACCTCCGGGGCGAGTAATGAGCAGTTCTTC. The V call is TRBV5-4, the J call TRBJ2-1; D may be TRBD1 or TRBD2 (5 bases each). The length of the CDR3 is 13 residues. Germline V gene sequence: CDR1 SGHNT, CDR2 YYREEE (reference sequence). Trimming pared 6 bases from V and 7 bases from J, leaving 14 bases between.